The 18 T cell receptor beta chains below were found in one sample sequenced in a study of blood T cell repertoires in COVID-19. TCRdb's copy holds only in-frame clones and misses some; the assay was immunoSEQ multiplex PCR. The data contain about 210,000 clones, around 88% of them singletons. The sequenced sample was peripheral blood. The receptor set was obtained from a woman in her forties or fifties with acute or convalescent COVID-19.

This chain uses TRBV27 with TRBJ1-5; D gene ambiguous. The CDR3 has 14 amino acids. Looked up from germline, CDR1 is MNHEY and CDR2 is SMNVEV (reference sequence). Trimming removed 4 bases from V and 4 bases from J, with 11 bases in between. In DNA form, the CDR3 reads TGTGCCAGCAGTTCAGGTCGAGGGAATCAGCCCCAGCATTTT. Its protein product is CASSSGRGNQPQHF.

The DNA for the CDR3 is TGTGCCAGCAGTGCGACTAGCGGGAGAGGCAATGAGCAGTTCTTC. Translating gives CASSATSGRGNEQFF. The rearrangement joins TRBV9 to TRBJ2-1; 12 bases fit TRBD2. CDR1 and CDR2 (germline): SGDLS, YYNGEE. The CDR3 is 15 residues long. With 5 bases clipped from V and 6 bases from J, the junction kept 6 bases outside the gene matches.

The chain is built from TRBV19 and TRBJ1-4; 10 bases agree with TRBD1. The J segment lost 10 bases and the V segment lost 5 bases, leaving 4 bases of the junction unmatched. The CDR3 loop spans 13 amino acids. Germline V gene sequence: CDR1 LNHDA, CDR2 SQIVND (reference sequence). The CDR3 region is CASSGTGDAKLFF. CDR3 nucleotides: TGTGCCAGTAGTGGGACAGGGGATGCAAAACTGTTTTTT.

J is TRBJ1-3 and V is TRBV14; D is unresolved. The CDR3 runs to 12 residues. The germline V and J ends were trimmed by 5 bases and 4 bases, with 6 bases remaining between them. From germline, CDR1 is SGHDN and CDR2 FVKESK. The CDR3 DNA reads as TGTGCCAGCAGCTATCAGGGAAACACCATATATTTT. It is translated as CASSYQGNTIYF. Full variable domain (remainder filled in from reference TRBV14 and TRBJ1-3): EAGVTQFPSHSVIEKGQTVTLRCDPISGHDNLYWYRRVMGKEIKFLLHFVKESKQDESGMPNNRFLAERTGGTYSTLKVQPAELEDSGVYFCASSYQGNTIYFGEGSWLTVV.

V usage is TRBV7-2 and J usage is TRBJ1-3, with D possibly being TRBD1 (5 bases). CDR3 size: 14 residues. The germline V gene has CDR1 SGHTA and CDR2 FQGNSA. The V end lost 5 bases, the J end lost 2 bases, and 10 bases lay between the germline ends. The CDR3 bases are TGTGCCAGCAGCGTCCGGGGGGCTGGAAACACCATATATTTT. Amino acids: CASSVRGAGNTIYF.

The chain joins TRBV7-2 to TRBJ1-5; 7 nucleotides match TRBD1. The trim removed 5 bases at V and 6 bases at J, leaving 10 bases unmatched. This CDR3 has 15 residues. Germline lookup yields CDR1 SGHTA and CDR2 FQGNSA. The CDR3 coding sequence is TGTGCCAGCAGCCTATCCATACAGGGGTTTCAGCCCCAGCATTTT. This encodes CASSLSIQGFQPQHF.

The J gene is TRBJ1-1, the V gene TRBV5-1; tentatively, D is TRBD1 (5 bases). V lost 0 bases, J lost 5 bases, and 11 bases lay in between. This CDR3 comprises 14 residues. Germline V gives CDR1 SGHRS, CDR2 YFSETQ. The CDR3 loop reads CASSLAGRGTEAFF. The CDR3 DNA reads TGCGCCAGCAGCTTGGCGGGGCGGGGGACTGAAGCTTTCTTT.

This clone was detected ten times or more. The CDR3 sequence is CASSQMRGDENTEAFF. Written as DNA, the CDR3 is TGTGCCAGCAGCCAAATGCGGGGAGATGAGAACACTGAAGCTTTCTTT. J is TRBJ1-1 and V is TRBV14; D is unresolved. CDR3 length equals 16 residues. Trimming took 2 bases from V and 1 from J, leaving 14 bases between them. The germline V gene encodes CDR1 SGHDN and CDR2 FVKESK. The complete variable domain, with remaining parts taken from reference TRBV14 and TRBJ1-1, reads EAGVTQFPSHSVIEKGQTVTLRCDPISGHDNLYWYRRVMGKEIKFLLHFVKESKQDESGMPNNRFLAERTGGTYSTLKVQPAELEDSGVYFCASSQMRGDENTEAFFGQGTRLTVV.

The chain couples TRBV4-1 to TRBJ1-5, with TRBD1 identical over 8 bases. Germline values: CDR1 MGHRA, CDR2 YSYEKL. CDR3 length: 19 amino acids. V was pared by 3 bases and J by 1 base, with 14 bases of the junction left unmatched. The CDR3 region is CASSQDRDRTHGSNQPQHF. CDR3 coding DNA: TGCGCCAGCAGCCAGGACCGGGACAGGACACATGGGAGCAATCAGCCCCAGCATTTT.

The chain links TRBV11-3 to TRBJ1-1, with TRBD1 identical over 8 bases. Germline V gene lookup returns CDR1 SGHNT and CDR2 YENEEA. The CDR3 spans 13 residues. V lost 1 base, J lost 5 bases, and 0 bases stayed unmatched. The CDR3 nucleotides are TGTGCCAGCAGCTTAGGGACAGGGACTGAAGCTTTCTTT. This encodes CASSLGTGTEAFF.

This chain links TRBV5-6 with TRBJ2-4; D is uncertain. Germline CDR1 SGHDT, CDR2 YYEEEE. V shed 2 bases and J shed 5 bases, with 5 bases lying between them. This CDR3 is 12 amino acids long. The CDR3 protein is CASSLTENIQYF. The CDR3 DNA reads TGTGCCAGCAGCTTAACAGAAAACATTCAGTACTTC.

V usage is TRBV30 and J usage is TRBJ2-2, with D perhaps TRBD2 (6 bases). This CDR3 has 16 residues. V was pared by 0 bases and J by 0 bases, with 11 bases between. The germline gives CDR1 GTSNPN, CDR2 SVGIG (reference sequence). The CDR3 bases are TGTGCCTGGAGTGTGGGTAGCGGAGCGAACACCGGGGAGCTGTTTTTT. As protein: CAWSVGSGANTGELFF.

This chain joins TRBV6-5 and TRBJ2-5, with TRBD1 matching 7 bases. The CDR3 contains 14 residues. CDR1 and CDR2 from the germline V gene are MNHEY and SVGAGI. J lost 1 base, V lost 5 bases, and 4 bases had no gene match. The CDR3 loop is CASSRGPLQETQYF. In DNA form, the CDR3 reads TGTGCCAGCAGTAGGGGGCCCCTCCAAGAGACCCAGTACTTC.

The chain links TRBV7-9 to TRBJ2-7; 7 bases agree with TRBD1. CDR3 length: 14 amino acids. Germline V CDR1 and CDR2: SEHNR, FQNEAQ (reference sequence). J lost 4 bases, V lost 0 bases, and 3 bases had no gene match. The chain's CDR3 is CASSLATRGYEQYF. For the CDR3, the DNA is TGTGCCAGCAGCTTAGCGACCAGGGGGTACGAGCAGTACTTC.

The V gene is TRBV7-3, the J gene TRBJ2-3, with D perhaps TRBD2 (7 bases). The CDR3 is made up of 17 amino acids. Germline V lookup: CDR1 SGHTA, CDR2 FQGTGA. Deletions cut 5 bases from V and 3 bases from J, with 21 bases between. DNA of the CDR3: TGTGCCAGCAGCCCATGGGGGCGGGAGCTTGGGACAGATACGCAGTATTTT. This codes for CASSPWGRELGTDTQYF.

This clone came up a few times. The CDR3 protein is CASSQEHAQTNYGYTF. The CDR3 region has the DNA TGTGCCAGCAGCCAAGAACACGCCCAGACTAACTATGGCTACACCTTC. The chain combines TRBV4-2 with TRBJ1-2, with D hard to call. The germline V and J ends were trimmed by 0 bases and 0 bases, with 11 bases remaining between them. The CDR3 has 16 residues. Germline CDR1 is LGHNA and CDR2 is YNFKEQ.

Only one count was recorded for this clone. V usage is TRBV27 and J usage is TRBJ1-2; D is undetermined. Germline V gene sequence: CDR1 MNHEY, CDR2 SMNVEV (reference sequence). This CDR3 spans 11 amino acids. Trimming removed 8 bases from V and 1 base from J, with 5 bases in between. This CDR3 is CASGFNYGYTF. DNA of the CDR3: TGTGCCAGCGGCTTTAACTATGGCTACACCTTC.

The chain links TRBV6-1 to TRBJ1-5; unclear D gene. The CDR3 has 14 residues. Germline CDR1 and CDR2: MNHNS and SASEGT. V was shortened by 2 bases and J by 3 bases, with 8 bases between the two germline ends. In nucleotides, the CDR3 is TGTGCCAGCAGTGAACTCCCACACAATCAGCCCCAGCATTTT. Translation: CASSELPHNQPQHF.